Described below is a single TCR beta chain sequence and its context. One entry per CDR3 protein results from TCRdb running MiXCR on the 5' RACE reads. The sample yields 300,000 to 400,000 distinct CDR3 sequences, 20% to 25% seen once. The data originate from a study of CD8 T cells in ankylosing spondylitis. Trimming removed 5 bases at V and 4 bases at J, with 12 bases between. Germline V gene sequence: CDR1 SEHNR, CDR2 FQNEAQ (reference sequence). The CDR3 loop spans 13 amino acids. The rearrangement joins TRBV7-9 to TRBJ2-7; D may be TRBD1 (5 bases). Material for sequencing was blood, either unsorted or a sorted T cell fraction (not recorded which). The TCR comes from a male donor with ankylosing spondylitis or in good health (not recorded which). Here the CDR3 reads CASSQAGSYEQYF. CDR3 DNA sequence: TGTGCCAGCAGCCAGGCAGGGTCTTACGAGCAGTACTTC.